These 13 T cell receptor beta chains share one sample of origin, sequenced in a study of cytomegalovirus exposure and HLA in healthy donors (dated by TCRdb to about 2017). Receptor libraries were prepared by the immunoSEQ multiplex PCR assay. For the multiplex PCR, a mixture combining 60 forward primers for TCR Vbeta segments and 13 reverse primers for TCR Jbeta segments was used. Drawn from immuneACCESS, this table holds only the in-frame rearrangements with V and J called that TCRdb kept. Clones are partly lost; checked studies trace under half to an unresolved V gene and leave the rest unexplained. The sample records 200,000 to 250,000 clones, roughly 82% of which are singletons. Of the sample, around 5.7% falls within the top ten clones. Source material: PBMCs. Receptors originate from a middle-aged woman in good health and CMV-seropositive.

A note on this clone: At one end, the junction sequence differs from germline, possibly due to a read error. This sequence joins TRBV7-9 and TRBJ2-7; the D gene is possibly TRBD2 (5 bases). CDR1 is SEHNR, CDR2 FQNEAQ, per germline (reference sequence). CDR3 length: 13 residues. The CDR3: CSSSPKDFYEQYF. The CDR3 region has the DNA TGTTCCAGCAGCCCTAAGGACTTCTACGAGCAGTACTTC.

CDR3 DNA sequence: TGTGCTAGTGGTTTGATACTACCGGGACAGCGGCTACGGGAGCAGTACTTC. This gives the protein CASGLILPGQRLREQYF. The rearrangement links TRBV12-5 to TRBJ2-7; 7 bases map to TRBD1. The CDR3 runs 17 residues. In germline, CDR1 is LGHNT, CDR2 FRNRAP. The junction had 17 bases not matched to a gene; V was cut back by 2 bases and J by 7 bases.

This chain uses TRBV6-5 with TRBJ1-1; unclear D gene. There are 11 residues in the CDR3. The V end lost 7 bases, the J end lost 4 bases, and 7 bases lay between the germline ends. CDR1 MNHEY and CDR2 SVGAGI come from the germline V gene. The CDR3 DNA is TGTGCCAGCACCAGATCCACTGAAGCTTTCTTT. Protein sequence: CASTRSTEAFF.

The genes are TRBV5-1 and TRBJ1-3, with D uncertain. V was shortened by 0 bases and J by 0 bases, with 10 bases between the two germline ends. Per germline, CDR1 SGHRS and CDR2 YFSETQ. The CDR3 spans 16 residues. The CDR3 bases are TGCGCCAGCAGCTTGGTGTCGGGAAGCTCTGGAAACACCATATATTTT. It codes for CASSLVSGSSGNTIYF.

V gene TRBV4-3 combines with J gene TRBJ2-5; D perhaps matches TRBD1 (6 bases). Germline V gene lookup returns CDR1 LGHNA and CDR2 YSLEER. The germline V and J ends were trimmed by 10 bases and 0 bases, with 21 bases remaining between them. CDR3 length: 16 amino acids. CDR3 sequence reads: CATQTSIKGDQETQYF. CDR3 nucleotide sequence: TGCGCCACCCAGACGTCAATTAAGGGGGACCAAGAGACCCAGTACTTC.

This clone has a handful of counts. The chain has TRBV5-1 and TRBJ2-3; 8 bases line up with TRBD2. With 0 bases clipped from V and 4 bases from J, the junction kept 7 bases outside the gene matches. CDR3 length: 16 amino acids. Germline values: CDR1 SGHRS, CDR2 YFSETQ. The DNA for the CDR3 is TGCGCCAGCAGCTTGGGGGAGCGGGGGCCCCCAGATACGCAGTATTTT. This codes for CASSLGERGPPDTQYF.

The chain joins TRBV30 to TRBJ1-6, with a weak D call TRBD1 (6 bases). This CDR3 has 14 residues. Trimming stripped 2 bases from V and 9 bases from J, with 14 bases between. Germline V gene lookup returns CDR1 GTSNPN and CDR2 SVGIG (reference sequence). This CDR3 reads CAWSRWGGGSPLHF. Here the CDR3 DNA reads TGTGCCTGGAGTAGGTGGGGAGGGGGTTCACCCCTCCACTTT.

This clone was detected only a few times. V and J are TRBV5-6 and TRBJ1-2; D not certain. The CDR3 is 12 residues long. Germline V CDR1 and CDR2: SGHDT, YYEEEE. V was clipped by 4 bases and J by 8 bases, with 12 bases between them. DNA for the CDR3: TGTGCCAGCAGCCAATTTGGAGCCGGCTACACCTTC. Protein: CASSQFGAGYTF.

The gene calls are TRBV15 and TRBJ1-2; 8 bases line up with TRBD1. The length of the CDR3 is 15 residues. The V gene end was trimmed by 0 bases and the J gene end by 5 bases; junction bases not matched to a gene: 5. The germline CDR1 and CDR2 sequences are LNHNV and YYDKDF (reference sequence). The CDR3 nucleotides read TGTGCCACCAGCAGAGATGGACAGGGAGGGTATGGCTACACCTTC. Translating it yields CATSRDGQGGYGYTF. Together with reference TRBV15 and TRBJ1-2, the CDR3 gives the full variable domain: DAMVIQNPRYQVTQFGKPVTLSCSQTLNHNVMYWYQQKSSQAPKLLFHYYDKDFNNEADTPDNFQSRRPNTSFCFLDIRSPGLGDTAMYLCATSRDGQGGYGYTFGSGTRLTVV.

This sequence joins TRBV11-2 and TRBJ2-1, with D possibly matching TRBD2 (7 bases). CDR3 size: 17 residues. V shed 6 bases and J shed 2 bases, with 20 bases lying between them. Germline values: CDR1 SGHAT, CDR2 FQNNGV. The CDR3 sequence is CASRRGRGTITYNEQFF. CDR3 nucleotides: TGTGCCAGCAGGCGAGGGAGGGGGACTATCACCTACAATGAGCAGTTCTTC.

There are a few counts of this clone. The chain combines TRBV9 with TRBJ2-7; TRBD1 might be the D (5 bases). V was clipped by 2 bases and J by 5 bases, with 14 bases between them. CDR3 length equals 14 residues. CDR1 and CDR2 (germline): SGDLS, YYNGEE. CDR3 residues: CASSVDGRAHEQYF. Written as DNA, the CDR3 is TGTGCCAGCAGCGTCGATGGCAGGGCCCACGAGCAGTACTTC. The variable domain in full, with the rest retrieved from reference TRBV9 and TRBJ2-7, is DSGVTQTPKHLITATGQRVTLRCSPRSGDLSVYWYQQSLDQGLQFLIQYYNGEERAKGNILERFSAQQFPDLHSELNLSSLELGDSALYFCASSVDGRAHEQYFGPGTRLTVT.

This clone was counted only a few times. Here the CDR3 reads CAWSVPPQTAGGSGNTIYF. The CDR3 coding sequence is TGTGCCTGGAGTGTACCTCCTCAGACCGCAGGGGGCTCTGGAAACACCATATATTTT. The V call is TRBV30, the J call TRBJ1-3, with 7 bases fitting TRBD1. Germline V gives CDR1 GTSNPN, CDR2 SVGIG (reference sequence). The CDR3 sequence is 19 residues long. The trim removed 0 bases at V and 0 bases at J, leaving 14 bases unmatched.

The chain recombines TRBV5-8 with TRBJ1-5; D is uncertain. Germline values: CDR1 SGHTS, CDR2 YDEGEE. This CDR3 region has 11 residues. The V end was cut by 3 bases, the J end by 9 bases, with 7 bases between. CDR3 nucleotide sequence: TGTGCCAGCAGCTCGGCAGGGCCCCAGCATTTT. It translates to CASSSAGPQHF.